The source of this T cell receptor beta chain is a study of OX40 agonist ivuxolimab in advanced cancers. Overall study results and limits: With doses of 0.1 to 3.0 mg/kg, CD4+ and CD8+ blood T cells had undergone clonal expansion by week 6.

Profiling relied on immunoSEQ multiplex PCR, and the TCRdb table lists in-frame clones only, not all of them. The data contain about 45,000 clones, 70% to 90% of them singletons. Comments on this clone: Its target is unknown.

The CDR3 is made up of 14 amino acids. Germline CDR1 SGHDN, CDR2 FVKESK. The V gene lost 1 base and the J gene lost 7 bases, with 10 bases spanning the gap. The chain links TRBV14 to TRBJ2-2; D call uncertain. The sequenced sample was CD4+ or CD8+ T cells sorted from blood, obtained in a trial of the OX40 agonist ivuxolimab. The origin of this receptor is an adult with an advanced solid tumor such as melanoma, head and neck, liver or kidney cancer. The CDR3, as DNA: TGTGCCAGCAGCCAAGTCACCATCAGCGGGGAGCTGTTTTTT. Translated, it gives CASSQVTISGELFF. Full variable domain (rest looked up from reference TRBV14 and TRBJ2-2): EAGVTQFPSHSVIEKGQTVTLRCDPISGHDNLYWYRRVMGKEIKFLLHFVKESKQDESGMPNNRFLAERTGGTYSTLKVQPAELEDSGVYFCASSQVTISGELFFGEGSRLTVL.